The 3 T cell receptor beta chains presented below share a single source sample, sequenced in a study of OX40 agonist ivuxolimab in advanced cancers. Using immunoSEQ multiplex PCR, the repertoire was profiled, and TCRdb retains in-frame clones only, with some absent. The data hold 15,000 to 20,000 clones, with roughly 75% observed a single time. This specimen was CD4+ or CD8+ T cells sorted from blood, taken in a trial of the OX40 agonist ivuxolimab. All receptors derive from an adult with an advanced solid tumor such as melanoma, head and neck, liver or kidney cancer.

The rearrangement uses TRBV9 and TRBJ1-3; tentatively, D is TRBD1 (5 bases). V was trimmed by 2 bases and J by 0 bases, leaving 15 bases between them. Germline lookup yields CDR1 SGDLS and CDR2 YYNGEE. CDR3 length equals 17 residues. The CDR3 DNA sequence: TGTGCCAGCAGCGTTCCATCTGGGGGTAGCTCTGGAAACACCATATATTTT. Protein sequence: CASSVPSGGSSGNTIYF.

The chain couples TRBV5-1 to TRBJ1-4; possible D gene TRBD1, 5 bases. Germline CDR1 is SGHRS and CDR2 is YFSETQ. This CDR3 has 15 amino acids. The ends were cut back, 0 bases at V and 4 bases at J, with 10 bases in the middle. The CDR3 loop reads CASSLDQGFNEKLFF. DNA of the CDR3: TGCGCCAGCAGCTTGGATCAGGGTTTTAATGAAAAACTGTTTTTT.

The gene calls are TRBV6-5 and TRBJ2-5; 7 nucleotides match TRBD1. The CDR3 length is 14 residues. Germline assignment: CDR1 MNHEY and CDR2 SVGAGI. Unmatched junction bases numbered 4, after V lost 2 bases and J lost 4 bases. CDR3 in DNA: TGTGCCAGCAGTTACGGACGACAGGGAGAGACCCAGTACTTC. This gives the protein CASSYGRQGETQYF.